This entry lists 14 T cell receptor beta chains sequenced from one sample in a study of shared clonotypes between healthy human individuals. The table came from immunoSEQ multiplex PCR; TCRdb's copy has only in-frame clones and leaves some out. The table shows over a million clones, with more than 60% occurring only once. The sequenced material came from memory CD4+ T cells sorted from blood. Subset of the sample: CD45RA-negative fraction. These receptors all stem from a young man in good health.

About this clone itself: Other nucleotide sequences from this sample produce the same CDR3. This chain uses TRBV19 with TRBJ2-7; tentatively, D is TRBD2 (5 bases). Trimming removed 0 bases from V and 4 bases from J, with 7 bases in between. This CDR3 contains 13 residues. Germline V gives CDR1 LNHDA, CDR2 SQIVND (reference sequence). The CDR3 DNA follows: TGTGCCAGTAGTATAGATCGGGGTTACGAGCAGTACTTC. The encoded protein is CASSIDRGYEQYF.

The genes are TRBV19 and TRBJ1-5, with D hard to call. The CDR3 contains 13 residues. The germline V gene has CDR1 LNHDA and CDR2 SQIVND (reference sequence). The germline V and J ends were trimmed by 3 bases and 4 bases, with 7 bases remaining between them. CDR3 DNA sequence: TGTGCCAGTAGTATGGTCAGTAATCAGCCCCAGCATTTT. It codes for CASSMVSNQPQHF.

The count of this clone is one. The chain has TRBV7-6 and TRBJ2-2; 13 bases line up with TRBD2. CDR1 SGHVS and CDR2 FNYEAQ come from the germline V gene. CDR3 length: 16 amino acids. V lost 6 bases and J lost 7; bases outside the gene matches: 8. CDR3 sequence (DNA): TGTGCCAGCAGTTACGGACTAGCGGGAGTGCTCGGGGAGCTGTTTTTT. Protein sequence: CASSYGLAGVLGELFF.

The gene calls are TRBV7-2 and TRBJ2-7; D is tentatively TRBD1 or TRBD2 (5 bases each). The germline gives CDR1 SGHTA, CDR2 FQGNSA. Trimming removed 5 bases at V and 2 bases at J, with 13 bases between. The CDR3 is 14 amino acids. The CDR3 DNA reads TGTGCCAGCAGCACCGGGACCGTAACCTACGAGCAGTACTTC. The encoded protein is CASSTGTVTYEQYF.

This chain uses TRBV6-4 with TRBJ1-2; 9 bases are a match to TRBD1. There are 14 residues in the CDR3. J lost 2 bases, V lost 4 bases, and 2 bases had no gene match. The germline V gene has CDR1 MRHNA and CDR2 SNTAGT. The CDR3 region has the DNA TGTGCCAGCAGTGCGGGACAGGGAAACTATGGCTACACCTTC. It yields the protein CASSAGQGNYGYTF.

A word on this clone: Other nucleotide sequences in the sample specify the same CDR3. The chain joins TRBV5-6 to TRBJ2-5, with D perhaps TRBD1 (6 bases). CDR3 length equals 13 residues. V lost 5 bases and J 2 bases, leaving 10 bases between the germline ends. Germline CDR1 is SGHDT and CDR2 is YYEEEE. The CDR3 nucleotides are TGTGCCAGCAGTTATGGACAGCAAGAGACCCAGTACTTC. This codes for CASSYGQQETQYF.

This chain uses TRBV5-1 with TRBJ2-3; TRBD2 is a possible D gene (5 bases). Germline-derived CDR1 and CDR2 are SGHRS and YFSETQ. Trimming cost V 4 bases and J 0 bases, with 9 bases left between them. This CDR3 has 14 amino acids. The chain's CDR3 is CASSTGDSTDTQYF. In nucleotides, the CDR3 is TGCGCCAGCAGCACCGGGGATAGCACAGATACGCAGTATTTT.

CDR3 in DNA: TGTGCCAGCAGTAATAGTGCCCTCGGCACAGATACGCAGTATTTT. Translation gives CASSNSALGTDTQYF. The chain links TRBV6-1 to TRBJ2-3; D is ambiguous. This CDR3 contains 15 residues. CDR1 is MNHNS, CDR2 SASEGT, per germline. Trimming removed 5 bases at V and 1 base at J, with 13 bases between.

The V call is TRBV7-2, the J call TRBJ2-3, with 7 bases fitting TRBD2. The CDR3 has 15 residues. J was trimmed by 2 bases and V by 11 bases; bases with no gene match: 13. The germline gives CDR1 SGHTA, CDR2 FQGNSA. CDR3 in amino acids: CACRRGGGNTDTQYF. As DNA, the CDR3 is TGTGCCTGCCGCCGTGGCGGGGGAAACACAGATACGCAGTATTTT.

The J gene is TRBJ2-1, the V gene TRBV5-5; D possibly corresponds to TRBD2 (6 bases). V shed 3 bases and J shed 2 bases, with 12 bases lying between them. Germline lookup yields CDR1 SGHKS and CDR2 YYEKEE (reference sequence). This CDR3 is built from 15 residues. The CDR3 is CASSSRGLPYNEQFF. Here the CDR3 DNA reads TGTGCCAGCAGCTCACGGGGGTTACCCTACAATGAGCAGTTCTTC. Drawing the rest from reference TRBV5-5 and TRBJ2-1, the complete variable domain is DAGVTQSPTHLIKTRGQQVTLRCSPISGHKSVSWYQQVLGQGPQFIFQYYEKEERGRGNFPDRFSARQFPNYSSELNVNALLLGDSALYLCASSSRGLPYNEQFFGPGTRLTVL.

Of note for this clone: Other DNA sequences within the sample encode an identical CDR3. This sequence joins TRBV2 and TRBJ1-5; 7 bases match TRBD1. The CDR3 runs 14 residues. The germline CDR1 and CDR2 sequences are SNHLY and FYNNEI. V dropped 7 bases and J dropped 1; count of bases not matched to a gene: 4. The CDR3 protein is CASKGGGSNQPQHF. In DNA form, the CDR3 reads TGTGCCAGCAAAGGGGGCGGGAGCAATCAGCCCCAGCATTTT.

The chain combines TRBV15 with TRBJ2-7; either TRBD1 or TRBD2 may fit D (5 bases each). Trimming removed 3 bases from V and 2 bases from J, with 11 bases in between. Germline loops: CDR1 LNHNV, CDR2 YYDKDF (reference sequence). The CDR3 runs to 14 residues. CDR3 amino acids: CATSSGGSTYEQYF. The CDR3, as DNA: TGTGCCACCAGCAGTGGGGGTTCAACCTACGAGCAGTACTTC. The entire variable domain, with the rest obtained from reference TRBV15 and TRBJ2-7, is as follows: DAMVIQNPRYQVTQFGKPVTLSCSQTLNHNVMYWYQQKSSQAPKLLFHYYDKDFNNEADTPDNFQSRRPNTSFCFLDIRSPGLGDTAMYLCATSSGGSTYEQYFGPGTRLTVT.

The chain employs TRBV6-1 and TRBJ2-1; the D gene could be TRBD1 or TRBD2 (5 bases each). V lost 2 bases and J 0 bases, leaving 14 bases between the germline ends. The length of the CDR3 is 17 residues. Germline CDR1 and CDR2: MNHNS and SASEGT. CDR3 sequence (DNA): TGTGCCAGCAGTGAAAAACTCGGGGCGGTCTCCTACAATGAGCAGTTCTTC. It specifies CASSEKLGAVSYNEQFF.

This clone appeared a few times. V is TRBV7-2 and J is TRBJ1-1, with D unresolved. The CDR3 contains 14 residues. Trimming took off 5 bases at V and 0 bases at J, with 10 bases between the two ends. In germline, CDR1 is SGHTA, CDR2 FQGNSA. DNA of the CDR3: TGTGCCAGCAGCCTTTTCGGTTTGAACACTGAAGCTTTCTTT. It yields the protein CASSLFGLNTEAFF.